This TCR beta chain came from a study of Ad26.COV2.S vaccination and SARS-CoV-2 variants. The study's findings and limits: People who got the vaccine or the placebo had similar non-spike TCR breadth. Analyses of TCR breadth and depth may have underestimated total T cell responses. Those who received the vaccine showed greater spike-specific TCR breadth than those given placebo.

The V gene's germline CDR1 is KGHSH and CDR2 LQKENI. The CDR3 contains 18 residues. V lost 3 bases to trimming and J lost 4 bases; unmatched junction nucleotides: 12. The method was immunoSEQ multiplex PCR; TCRdb's version includes in-frame clones alone and lacks a portion of them. This table has approximately 340,000 clones, 92% appearing once. Comments on this clone: The antigen remains unidentified.

The sequenced sample was peripheral blood, obtained after recovery from COVID-19. V usage is TRBV18 and J usage is TRBJ1-3; 10 bases are a match to TRBD1. This clonotype was obtained from a human donor who had recovered from COVID-19. CDR3 coding DNA: TGTGCCAGCTCACCTCTCGACCCGGGACAGGGGACCGGAAACACCATATATTTT. Amino acids: CASSPLDPGQGTGNTIYF. Drawing the rest from reference TRBV18 and TRBJ1-3, the complete variable domain is NAGVMQNPRHLVRRRGQEARLRCSPMKGHSHVYWYRQLPEEGLKFMVYLQKENIIDESGMPKERFSAEFPKEGPSILRIQQVVRGDSAAYFCASSPLDPGQGTGNTIYFGEGSWLTVV.